This T cell receptor beta chain was sequenced in a study of T cell changes during pregnancy in multiple sclerosis. Assay used: immunoSEQ multiplex PCR; TCRdb lists only in-frame clones, some missing. Here the sample spans about 46,000 clones, roughly 92% being singletons. There are 14 residues in the CDR3. The V gene end was trimmed by 4 bases and the J gene end by 5 bases; junction bases not matched to a gene: 5. Germline V gives CDR1 SGDLS, CDR2 YYNGEE. The TCR originated in a female donor with multiple sclerosis, enrolled in a pregnancy study. Specimen: peripheral blood, collected in the third trimester of pregnancy. V is TRBV9 and J is TRBJ2-7, with 11 bases aligning to TRBD1. This CDR3 reads CASSPLDRGHEQYF. The CDR3 DNA is TGTGCCAGCAGCCCCCTGGACAGGGGGCACGAGCAGTACTTC.